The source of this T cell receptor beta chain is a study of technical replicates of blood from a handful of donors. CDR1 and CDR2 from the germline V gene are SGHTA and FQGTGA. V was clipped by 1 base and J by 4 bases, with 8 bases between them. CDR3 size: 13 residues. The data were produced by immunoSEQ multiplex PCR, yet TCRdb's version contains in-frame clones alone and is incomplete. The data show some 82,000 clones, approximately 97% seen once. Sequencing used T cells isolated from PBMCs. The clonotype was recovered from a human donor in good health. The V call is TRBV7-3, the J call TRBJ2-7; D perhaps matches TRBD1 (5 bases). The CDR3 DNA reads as TGTGCCAGCAGCTTAAATCAGGGTTACGAGCAGTACTTC. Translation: CASSLNQGYEQYF.